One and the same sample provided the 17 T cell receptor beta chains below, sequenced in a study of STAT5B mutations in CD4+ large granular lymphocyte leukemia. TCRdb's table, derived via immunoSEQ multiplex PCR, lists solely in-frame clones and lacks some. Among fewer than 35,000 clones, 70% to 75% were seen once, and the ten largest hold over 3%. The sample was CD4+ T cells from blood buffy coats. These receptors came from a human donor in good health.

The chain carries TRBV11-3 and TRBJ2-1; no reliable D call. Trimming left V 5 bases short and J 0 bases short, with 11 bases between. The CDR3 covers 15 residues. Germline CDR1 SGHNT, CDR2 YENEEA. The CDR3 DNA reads TGTGCCAGCAGCCCCGACTCGAGCTCCTACAATGAGCAGTTCTTC. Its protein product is CASSPDSSSYNEQFF.

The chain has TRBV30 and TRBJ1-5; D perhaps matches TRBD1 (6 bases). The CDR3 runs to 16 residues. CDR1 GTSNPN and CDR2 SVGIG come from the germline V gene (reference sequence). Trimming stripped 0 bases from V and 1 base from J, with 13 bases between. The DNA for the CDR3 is TGTGCCTGGAGTGTGCAGGGGCTGATAAGCAATCAGCCCCAGCATTTT. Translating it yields CAWSVQGLISNQPQHF.

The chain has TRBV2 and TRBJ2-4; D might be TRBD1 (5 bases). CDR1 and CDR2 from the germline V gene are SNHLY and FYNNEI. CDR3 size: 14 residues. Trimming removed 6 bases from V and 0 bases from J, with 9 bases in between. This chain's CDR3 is CASRDSLAKNIQYF. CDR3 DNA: TGTGCCAGCAGAGACAGCTTAGCCAAAAACATTCAGTACTTC.

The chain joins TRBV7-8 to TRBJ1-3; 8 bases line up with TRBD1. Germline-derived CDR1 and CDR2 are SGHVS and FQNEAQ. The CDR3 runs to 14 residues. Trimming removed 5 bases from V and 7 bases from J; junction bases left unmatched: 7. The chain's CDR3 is CASSNARTGNTIYF. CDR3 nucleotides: TGTGCCAGCAGCAACGCCCGGACAGGGAACACCATATATTTT.

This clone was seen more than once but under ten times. CDR3 DNA sequence: TGCGCCAGCAGCCAAGATGGGCGGAATCAGCCCCAGCATTTT. This encodes CASSQDGRNQPQHF. The chain employs TRBV4-3 and TRBJ1-5; D is unclear. The CDR3 is 14 amino acids. Deletions cut 0 bases from V and 4 bases from J, with 7 bases between. Germline lookup yields CDR1 LGHNA and CDR2 YSLEER.

CDR3 sequence reads: CASSDRTGSETQYF. In DNA form, the CDR3 reads TGTGCCAGCAGCGATCGGACAGGGTCGGAGACCCAGTACTTC. The chain recombines TRBV7-8 with TRBJ2-5; 8 positions match TRBD1. CDR3 size: 14 residues. V lost 5 bases and J lost 5; bases outside the gene matches: 7. CDR1 SGHVS and CDR2 FQNEAQ come from the germline V gene.

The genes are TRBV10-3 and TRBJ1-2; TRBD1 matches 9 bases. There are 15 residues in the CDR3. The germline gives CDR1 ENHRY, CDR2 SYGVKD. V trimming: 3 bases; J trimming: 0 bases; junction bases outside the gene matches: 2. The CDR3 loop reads CAISDWDRANYGYTF. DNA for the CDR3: TGTGCCATCAGTGACTGGGACAGGGCTAACTATGGCTACACCTTC.

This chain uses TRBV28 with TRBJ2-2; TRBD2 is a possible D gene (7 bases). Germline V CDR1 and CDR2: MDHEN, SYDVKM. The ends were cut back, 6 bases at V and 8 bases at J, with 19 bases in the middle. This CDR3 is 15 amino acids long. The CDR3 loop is CASSPLRGGLGELFF. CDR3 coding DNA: TGTGCCAGCAGCCCTCTTAGGGGGGGGCTGGGGGAGCTGTTTTTT.

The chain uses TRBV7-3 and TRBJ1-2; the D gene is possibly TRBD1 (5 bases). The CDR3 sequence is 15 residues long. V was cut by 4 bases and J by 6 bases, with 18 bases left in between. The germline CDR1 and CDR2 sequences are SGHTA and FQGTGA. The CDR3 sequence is CASSSSAQGRDGYTF. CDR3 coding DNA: TGTGCCAGCAGCTCATCCGCGCAGGGAAGGGATGGCTACACCTTC.

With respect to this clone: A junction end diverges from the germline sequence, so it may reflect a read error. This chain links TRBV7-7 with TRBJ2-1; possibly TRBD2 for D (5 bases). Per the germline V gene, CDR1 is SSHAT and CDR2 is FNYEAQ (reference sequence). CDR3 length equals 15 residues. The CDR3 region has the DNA TGTGCTAGCAGCTTAACGGGGAGCTCCTACAATGAGCAGTTCTTC. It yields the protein CASSLTGSSYNEQFF.

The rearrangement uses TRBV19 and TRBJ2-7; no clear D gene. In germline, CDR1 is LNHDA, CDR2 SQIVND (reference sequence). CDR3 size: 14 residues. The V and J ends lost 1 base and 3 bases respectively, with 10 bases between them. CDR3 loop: CASSIGGDIYEQYF. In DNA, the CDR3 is TGTGCCAGTAGTATAGGGGGTGACATCTACGAGCAGTACTTC.

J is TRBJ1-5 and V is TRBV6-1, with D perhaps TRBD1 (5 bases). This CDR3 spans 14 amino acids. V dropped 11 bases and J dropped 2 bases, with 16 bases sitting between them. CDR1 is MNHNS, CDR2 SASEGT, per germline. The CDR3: CAHAGGKGNQPQHF. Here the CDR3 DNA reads TGTGCCCATGCTGGGGGGAAGGGCAATCAGCCCCAGCATTTT.

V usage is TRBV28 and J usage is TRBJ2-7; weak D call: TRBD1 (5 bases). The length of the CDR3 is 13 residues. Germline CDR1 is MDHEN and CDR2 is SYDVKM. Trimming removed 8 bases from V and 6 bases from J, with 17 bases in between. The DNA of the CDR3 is TGTGCCAGCGGGGATAACAGGTTTTCCGAGCAGTACTTC. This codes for CASGDNRFSEQYF.

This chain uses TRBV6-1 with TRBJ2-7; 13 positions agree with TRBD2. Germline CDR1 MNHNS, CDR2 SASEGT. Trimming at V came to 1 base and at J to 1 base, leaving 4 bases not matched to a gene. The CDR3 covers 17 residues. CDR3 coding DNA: TGTGCCAGCAGTGAAGGAAGGACTAGCGGGAGATCCTACGAGCAGTACTTC. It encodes CASSEGRTSGRSYEQYF.

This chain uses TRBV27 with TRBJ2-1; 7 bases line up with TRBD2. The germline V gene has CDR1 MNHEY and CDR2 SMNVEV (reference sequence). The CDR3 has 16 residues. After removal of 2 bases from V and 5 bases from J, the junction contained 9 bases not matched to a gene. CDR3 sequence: CASSLLWTRRDNEQFF. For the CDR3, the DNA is TGTGCCAGCAGTTTACTTTGGACTAGAAGGGACAATGAGCAGTTCTTC.

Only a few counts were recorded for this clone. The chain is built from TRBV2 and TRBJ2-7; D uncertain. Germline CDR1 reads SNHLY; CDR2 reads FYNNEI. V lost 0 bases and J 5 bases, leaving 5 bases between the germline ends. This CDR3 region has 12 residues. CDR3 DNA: TGTGCCAGCAGTGAAGCGCAGCACGAGCAGTACTTC. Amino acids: CASSEAQHEQYF.

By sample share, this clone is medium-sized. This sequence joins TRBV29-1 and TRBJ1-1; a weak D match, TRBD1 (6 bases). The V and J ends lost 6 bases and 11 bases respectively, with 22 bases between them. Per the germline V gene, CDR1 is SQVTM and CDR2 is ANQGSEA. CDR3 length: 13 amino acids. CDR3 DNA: TGCAGCGTCCCGAAATTGACAGGAGCTTCGGCTTTCTTT. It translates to CSVPKLTGASAFF.